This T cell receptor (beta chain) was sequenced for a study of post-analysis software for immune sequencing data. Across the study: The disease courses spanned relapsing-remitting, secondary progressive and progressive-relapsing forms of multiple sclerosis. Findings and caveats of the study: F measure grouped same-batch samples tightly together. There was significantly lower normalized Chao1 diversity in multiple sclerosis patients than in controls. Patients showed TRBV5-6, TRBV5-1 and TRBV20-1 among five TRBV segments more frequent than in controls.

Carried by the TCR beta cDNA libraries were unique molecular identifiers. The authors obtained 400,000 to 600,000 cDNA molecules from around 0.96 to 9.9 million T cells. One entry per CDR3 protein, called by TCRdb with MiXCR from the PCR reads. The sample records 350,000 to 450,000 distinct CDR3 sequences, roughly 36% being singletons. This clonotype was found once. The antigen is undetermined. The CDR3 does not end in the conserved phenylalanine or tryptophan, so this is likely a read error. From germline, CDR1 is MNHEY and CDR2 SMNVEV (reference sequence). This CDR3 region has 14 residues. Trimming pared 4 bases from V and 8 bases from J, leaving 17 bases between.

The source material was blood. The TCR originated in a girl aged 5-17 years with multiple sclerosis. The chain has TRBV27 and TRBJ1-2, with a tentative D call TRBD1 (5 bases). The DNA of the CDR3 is TGTGCCAGCAGTTCCTACAATGGGGCGGAGGGCTACACCTGC. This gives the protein CASSSYNGAEGYTC.